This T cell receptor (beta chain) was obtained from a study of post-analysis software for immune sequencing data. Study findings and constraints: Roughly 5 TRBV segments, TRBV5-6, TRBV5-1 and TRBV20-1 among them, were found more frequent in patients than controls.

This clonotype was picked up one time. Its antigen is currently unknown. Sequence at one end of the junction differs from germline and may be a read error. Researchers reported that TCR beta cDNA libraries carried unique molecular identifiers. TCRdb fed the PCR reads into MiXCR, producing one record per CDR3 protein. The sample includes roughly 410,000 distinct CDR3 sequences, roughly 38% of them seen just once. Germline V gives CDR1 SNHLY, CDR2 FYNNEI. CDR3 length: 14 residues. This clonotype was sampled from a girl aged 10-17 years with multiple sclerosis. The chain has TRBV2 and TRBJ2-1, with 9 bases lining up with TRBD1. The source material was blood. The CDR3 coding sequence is TGTGCCTGCAGCAAAAGGACAGGGGTCAATGAGCAGTTCTTC. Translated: CACSKRTGVNEQFF.